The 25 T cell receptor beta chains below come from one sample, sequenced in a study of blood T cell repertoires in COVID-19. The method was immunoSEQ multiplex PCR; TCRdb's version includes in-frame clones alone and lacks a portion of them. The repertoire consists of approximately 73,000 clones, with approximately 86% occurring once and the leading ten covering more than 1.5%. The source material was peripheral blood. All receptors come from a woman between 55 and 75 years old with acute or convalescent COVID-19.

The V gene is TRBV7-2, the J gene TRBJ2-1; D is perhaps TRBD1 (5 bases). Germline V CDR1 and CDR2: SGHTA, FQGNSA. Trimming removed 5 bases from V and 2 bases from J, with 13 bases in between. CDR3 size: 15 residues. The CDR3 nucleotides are TGTGCCAGCAGCCCAGGGTTGTCTCCCTACAATGAGCAGTTCTTC. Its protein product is CASSPGLSPYNEQFF. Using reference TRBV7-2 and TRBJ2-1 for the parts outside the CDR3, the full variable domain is GAGVSQSPSNKVTEKGKDVELRCDPISGHTALYWYRQSLGQGLEFLIYFQGNSAPDKSGLPSDRFSAERTGGSVSTLTIQRTQQEDSAVYLCASSPGLSPYNEQFFGPGTRLTVL.

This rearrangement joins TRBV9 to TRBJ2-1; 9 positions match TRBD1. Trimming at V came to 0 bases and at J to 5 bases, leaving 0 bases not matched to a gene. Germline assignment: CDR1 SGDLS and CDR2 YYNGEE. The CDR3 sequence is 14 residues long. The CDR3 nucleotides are TGTGCCAGCAGCGTAGGACAGGGGGACAATGAGCAGTTCTTC. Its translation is CASSVGQGDNEQFF.

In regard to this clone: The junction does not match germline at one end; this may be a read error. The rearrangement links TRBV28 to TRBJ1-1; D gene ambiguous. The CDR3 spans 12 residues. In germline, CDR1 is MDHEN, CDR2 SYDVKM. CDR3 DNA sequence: TGTGCCACCAGTGGCCCCCATATTGGAGCTTTCTTT. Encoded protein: CATSGPHIGAFF.

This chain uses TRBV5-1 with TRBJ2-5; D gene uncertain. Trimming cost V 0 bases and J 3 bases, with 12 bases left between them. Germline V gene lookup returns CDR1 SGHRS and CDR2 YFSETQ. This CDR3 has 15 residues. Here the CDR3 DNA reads TGCGCCAGCAGCTTGGGGAGCCAAAATAAAGAGACCCAGTACTTC. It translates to CASSLGSQNKETQYF. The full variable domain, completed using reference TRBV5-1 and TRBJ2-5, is KAGVTQTPRYLIKTRGQQVTLSCSPISGHRSVSWYQQTPGQGLQFLFEYFSETQRNKGNFPGRFSGRQFSNSRSEMNVSTLELGDSALYLCASSLGSQNKETQYFGPGTRLLVL.

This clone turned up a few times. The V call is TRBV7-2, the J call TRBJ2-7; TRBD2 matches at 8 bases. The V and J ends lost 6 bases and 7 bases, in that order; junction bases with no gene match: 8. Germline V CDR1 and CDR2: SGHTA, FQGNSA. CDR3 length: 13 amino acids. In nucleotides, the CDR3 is TGTGCCAGCAGGCCAGCGGGAGATGGGGAGCAGTACTTC. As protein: CASRPAGDGEQYF.

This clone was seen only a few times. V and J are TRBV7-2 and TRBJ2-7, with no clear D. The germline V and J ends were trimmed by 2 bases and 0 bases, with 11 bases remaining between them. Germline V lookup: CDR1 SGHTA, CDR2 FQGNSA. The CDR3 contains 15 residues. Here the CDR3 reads CASSLTQARSYEQYF. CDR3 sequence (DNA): TGTGCCAGCAGCTTAACGCAGGCACGCTCCTACGAGCAGTACTTC. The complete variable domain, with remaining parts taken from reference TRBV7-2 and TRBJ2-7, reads GAGVSQSPSNKVTEKGKDVELRCDPISGHTALYWYRQSLGQGLEFLIYFQGNSAPDKSGLPSDRFSAERTGGSVSTLTIQRTQQEDSAVYLCASSLTQARSYEQYFGPGTRLTVT.

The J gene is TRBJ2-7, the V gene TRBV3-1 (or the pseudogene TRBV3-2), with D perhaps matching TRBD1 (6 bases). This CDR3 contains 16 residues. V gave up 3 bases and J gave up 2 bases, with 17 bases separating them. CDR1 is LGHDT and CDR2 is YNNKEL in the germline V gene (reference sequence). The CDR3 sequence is CASSQTRGQGTYEQYF. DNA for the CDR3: TGTGCCAGCAGCCAGACCCGGGGCCAGGGGACCTACGAGCAGTACTTC.

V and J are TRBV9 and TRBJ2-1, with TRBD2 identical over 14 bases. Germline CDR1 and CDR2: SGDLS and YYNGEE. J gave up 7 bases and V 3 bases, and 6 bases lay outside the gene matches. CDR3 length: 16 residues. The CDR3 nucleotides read TGTGCCAGCAGCGGAGGACTAGCGGGGGGAGTAAATGAGCAGTTCTTC. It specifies CASSGGLAGGVNEQFF.

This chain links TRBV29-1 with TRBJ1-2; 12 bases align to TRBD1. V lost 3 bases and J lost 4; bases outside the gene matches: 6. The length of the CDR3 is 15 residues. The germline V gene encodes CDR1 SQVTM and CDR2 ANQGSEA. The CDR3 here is CSVDGPGQGAYGYTF. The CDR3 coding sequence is TGCAGCGTTGATGGTCCGGGACAGGGGGCCTATGGCTACACCTTC.

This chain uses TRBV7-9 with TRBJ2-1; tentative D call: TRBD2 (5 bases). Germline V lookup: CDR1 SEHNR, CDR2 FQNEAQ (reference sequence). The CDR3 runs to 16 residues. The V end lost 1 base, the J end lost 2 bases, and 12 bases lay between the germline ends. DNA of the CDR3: TGTGCCAGCAGCTTAGGATTAGCGAGGACCTACAATGAGCAGTTCTTC. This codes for CASSLGLARTYNEQFF.

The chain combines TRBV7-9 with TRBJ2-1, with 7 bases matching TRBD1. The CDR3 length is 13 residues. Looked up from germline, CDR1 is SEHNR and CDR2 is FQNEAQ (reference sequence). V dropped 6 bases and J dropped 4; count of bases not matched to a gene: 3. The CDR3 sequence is CASRGTAYNEQFF. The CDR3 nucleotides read TGTGCCAGCAGGGGGACAGCTTACAATGAGCAGTTCTTC.

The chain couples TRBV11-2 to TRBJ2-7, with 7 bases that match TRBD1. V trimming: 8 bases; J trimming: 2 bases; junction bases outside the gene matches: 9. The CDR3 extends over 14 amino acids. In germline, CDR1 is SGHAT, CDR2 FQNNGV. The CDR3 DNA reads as TGTGCCAGCGCACCAGGGGGTCCAGCCTACGAGCAGTACTTC. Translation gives CASAPGGPAYEQYF.

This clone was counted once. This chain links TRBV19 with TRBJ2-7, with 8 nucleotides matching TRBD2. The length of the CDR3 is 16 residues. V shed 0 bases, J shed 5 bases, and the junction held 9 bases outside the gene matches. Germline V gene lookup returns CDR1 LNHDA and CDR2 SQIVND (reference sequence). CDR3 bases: TGTGCCAGTAGTATAGATCTAGGAGCGGGAGTGAACGAGCAGTACTTC. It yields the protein CASSIDLGAGVNEQYF.

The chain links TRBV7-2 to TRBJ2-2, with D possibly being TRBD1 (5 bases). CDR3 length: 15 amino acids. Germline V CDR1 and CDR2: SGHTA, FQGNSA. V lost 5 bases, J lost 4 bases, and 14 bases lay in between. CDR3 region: CASSQGRAATGELFF. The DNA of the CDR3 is TGTGCCAGCAGCCAGGGCAGGGCGGCCACCGGGGAGCTGTTTTTT.

CDR3 sequence: CASSEDRSMNTEAFF. In DNA form, the CDR3 reads TGTGCCAGCAGTGAAGACCGGTCCATGAACACTGAAGCTTTCTTT. The chain uses TRBV2 and TRBJ1-1, with no clear D. V lost 1 base and J lost 0, with 9 bases in between. Germline CDR1 and CDR2: SNHLY and FYNNEI. The CDR3 spans 15 residues.

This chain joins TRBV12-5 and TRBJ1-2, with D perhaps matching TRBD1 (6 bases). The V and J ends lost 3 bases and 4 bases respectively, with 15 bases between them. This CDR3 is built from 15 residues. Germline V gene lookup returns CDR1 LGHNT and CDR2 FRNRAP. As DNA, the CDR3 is TGTGCTAGTGGTTTTCCGGGGGGCACGCGCTATGGCTACACCTTC. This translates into CASGFPGGTRYGYTF.

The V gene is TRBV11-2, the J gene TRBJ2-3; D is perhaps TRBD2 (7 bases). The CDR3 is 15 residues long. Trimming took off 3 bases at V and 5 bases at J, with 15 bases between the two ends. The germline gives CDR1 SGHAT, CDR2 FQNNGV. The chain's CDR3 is CASSFGGGAIDTQYF. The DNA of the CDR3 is TGTGCCAGCAGCTTCGGAGGGGGGGCCATAGATACGCAGTATTTT.

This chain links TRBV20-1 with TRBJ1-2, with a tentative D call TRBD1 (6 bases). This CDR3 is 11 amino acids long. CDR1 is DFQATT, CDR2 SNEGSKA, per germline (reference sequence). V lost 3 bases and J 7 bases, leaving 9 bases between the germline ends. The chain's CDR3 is CSASRGSGYTF. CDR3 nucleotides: TGCAGTGCTAGCAGGGGATCTGGCTACACCTTC.

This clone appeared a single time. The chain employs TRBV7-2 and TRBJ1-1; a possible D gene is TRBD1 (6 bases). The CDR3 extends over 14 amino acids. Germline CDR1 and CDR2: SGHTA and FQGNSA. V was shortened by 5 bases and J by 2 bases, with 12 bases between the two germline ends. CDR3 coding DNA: TGTGCCAGCAGCATCGACAGGTCTAACACTGAAGCTTTCTTT. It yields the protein CASSIDRSNTEAFF. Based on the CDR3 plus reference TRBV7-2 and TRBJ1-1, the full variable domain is GAGVSQSPSNKVTEKGKDVELRCDPISGHTALYWYRQSLGQGLEFLIYFQGNSAPDKSGLPSDRFSAERTGGSVSTLTIQRTQQEDSAVYLCASSIDRSNTEAFFGQGTRLTVV.

The CDR3 is CASSPDSGGTYEQYF. The CDR3 DNA reads TGTGCCAGCAGCCCCGACTCCGGGGGGACTTACGAGCAGTACTTC. The rearrangement links TRBV7-2 to TRBJ2-7, with 7 bases aligning to TRBD2. The length of the CDR3 is 15 residues. V shed 5 bases, J shed 4 bases, and the junction held 11 bases outside the gene matches. The V gene's germline CDR1 is SGHTA and CDR2 FQGNSA.

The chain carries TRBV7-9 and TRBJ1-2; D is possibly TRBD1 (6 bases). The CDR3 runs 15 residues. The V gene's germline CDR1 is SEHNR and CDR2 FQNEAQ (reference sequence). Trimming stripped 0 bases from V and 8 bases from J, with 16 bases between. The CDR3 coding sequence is TGTGCCAGCAGCTTAGCGAGGGGGGGACTTAAAGGCTACACCTTC. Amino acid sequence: CASSLARGGLKGYTF.

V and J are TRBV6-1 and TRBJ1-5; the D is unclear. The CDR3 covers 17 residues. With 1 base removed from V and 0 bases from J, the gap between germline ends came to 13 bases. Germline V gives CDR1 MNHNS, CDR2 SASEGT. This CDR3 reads CASSEVQAFYSNQPQHF. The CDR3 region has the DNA TGTGCCAGCAGTGAAGTCCAGGCGTTCTATAGCAATCAGCCCCAGCATTTT.

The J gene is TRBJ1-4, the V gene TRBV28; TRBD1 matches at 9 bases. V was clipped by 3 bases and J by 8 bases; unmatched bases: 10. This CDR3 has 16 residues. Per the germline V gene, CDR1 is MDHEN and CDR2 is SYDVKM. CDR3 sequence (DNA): TGTGCCAGCAGTTTGGCCCGCTCTGGGACAGGGGAAAAACTGTTTTTT. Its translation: CASSLARSGTGEKLFF. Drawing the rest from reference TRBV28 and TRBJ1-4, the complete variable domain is DVKVTQSSRYLVKRTGEKVFLECVQDMDHENMFWYRQDPGLGLRLIYFSYDVKMKEKGDIPEGYSVSREKKERFSLILESASTNQTSMYLCASSLARSGTGEKLFFGSGTQLSVL.

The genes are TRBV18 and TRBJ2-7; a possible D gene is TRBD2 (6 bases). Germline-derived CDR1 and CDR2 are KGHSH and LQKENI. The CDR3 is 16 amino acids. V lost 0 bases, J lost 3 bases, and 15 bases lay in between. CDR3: CASSPPSLARNYEQYF. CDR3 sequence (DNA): TGTGCCAGCTCACCACCGAGTCTAGCGAGGAACTACGAGCAGTACTTC.

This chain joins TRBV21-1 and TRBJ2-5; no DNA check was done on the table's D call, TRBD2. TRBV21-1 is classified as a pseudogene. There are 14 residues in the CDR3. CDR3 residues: CASSLRPRGETQYF. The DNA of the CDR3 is TGTGCCAGCAGCCTCCGTCCCCGGGGTGAGACCCAGTACTTC.